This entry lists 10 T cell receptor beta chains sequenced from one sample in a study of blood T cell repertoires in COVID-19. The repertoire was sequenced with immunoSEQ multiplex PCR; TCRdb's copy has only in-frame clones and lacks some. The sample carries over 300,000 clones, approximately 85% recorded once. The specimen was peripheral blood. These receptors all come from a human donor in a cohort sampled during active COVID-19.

CDR3 nucleotide sequence: TGTGCCTGGAGGGGGATCAGGGGGCGCCCGGAAGCTTTCTTT. Amino acids: CAWRGIRGRPEAFF. The rearrangement uses TRBV30 and TRBJ1-1; 8 bases line up with TRBD1. From germline, CDR1 is GTSNPN and CDR2 SVGIG (reference sequence). The CDR3 totals 14 residues. V gave up 3 bases and J gave up 8 bases; unmatched junction bases: 11.

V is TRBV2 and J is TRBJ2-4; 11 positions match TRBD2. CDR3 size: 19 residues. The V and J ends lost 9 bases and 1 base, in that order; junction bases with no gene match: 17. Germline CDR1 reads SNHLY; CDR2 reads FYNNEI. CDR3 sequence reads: CASLPGLAAPNRAKNIQYF. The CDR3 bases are TGTGCCAGTCTACCGGGACTAGCGGCTCCGAACCGGGCCAAAAACATTCAGTACTTC.

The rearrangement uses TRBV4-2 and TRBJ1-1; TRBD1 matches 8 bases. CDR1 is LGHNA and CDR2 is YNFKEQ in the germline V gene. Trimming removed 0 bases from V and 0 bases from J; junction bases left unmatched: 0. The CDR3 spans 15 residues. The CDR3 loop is CASSQETGVNTEAFF. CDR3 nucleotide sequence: TGTGCCAGCAGCCAAGAGACAGGGGTGAACACTGAAGCTTTCTTT.

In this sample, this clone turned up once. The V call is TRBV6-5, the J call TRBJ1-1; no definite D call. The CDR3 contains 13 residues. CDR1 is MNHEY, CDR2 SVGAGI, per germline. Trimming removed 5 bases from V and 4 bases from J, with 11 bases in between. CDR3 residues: CASSHERGTEAFF. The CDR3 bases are TGTGCCAGCAGTCATGAGCGCGGCACTGAAGCTTTCTTT.

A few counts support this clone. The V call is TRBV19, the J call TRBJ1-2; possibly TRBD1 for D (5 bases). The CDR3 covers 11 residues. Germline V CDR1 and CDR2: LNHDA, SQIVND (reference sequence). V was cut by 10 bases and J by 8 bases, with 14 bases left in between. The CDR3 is CATFSGYGYTF. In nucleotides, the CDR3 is TGTGCCACTTTCTCAGGGTACGGCTACACCTTC.

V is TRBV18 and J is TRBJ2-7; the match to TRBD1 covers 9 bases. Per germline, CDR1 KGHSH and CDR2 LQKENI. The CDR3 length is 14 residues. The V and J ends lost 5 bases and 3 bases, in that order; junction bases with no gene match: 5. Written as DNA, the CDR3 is TGTGCCAGCTCAACACAGGGGGCAGGCTACGAGCAGTACTTC. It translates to CASSTQGAGYEQYF. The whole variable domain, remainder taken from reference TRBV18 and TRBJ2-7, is NAGVMQNPRHLVRRRGQEARLRCSPMKGHSHVYWYRQLPEEGLKFMVYLQKENIIDESGMPKERFSAEFPKEGPSILRIQQVVRGDSAAYFCASSTQGAGYEQYFGPGTRLTVT.

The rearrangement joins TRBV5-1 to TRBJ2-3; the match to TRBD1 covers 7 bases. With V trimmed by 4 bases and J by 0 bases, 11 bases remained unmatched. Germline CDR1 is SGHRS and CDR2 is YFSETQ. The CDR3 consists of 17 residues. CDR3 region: CASSVIIRDSSTDTQYF. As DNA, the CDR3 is TGCGCCAGCAGCGTAATAATCCGGGACAGCAGCACAGATACGCAGTATTTT.

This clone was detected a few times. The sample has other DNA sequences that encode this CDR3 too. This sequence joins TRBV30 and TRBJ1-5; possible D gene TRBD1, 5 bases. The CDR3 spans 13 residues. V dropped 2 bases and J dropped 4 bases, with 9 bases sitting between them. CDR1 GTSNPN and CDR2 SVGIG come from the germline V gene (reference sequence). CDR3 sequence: CAWSPQGNQPQHF. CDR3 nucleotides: TGTGCCTGGAGTCCCCAGGGAAATCAGCCCCAGCATTTT.

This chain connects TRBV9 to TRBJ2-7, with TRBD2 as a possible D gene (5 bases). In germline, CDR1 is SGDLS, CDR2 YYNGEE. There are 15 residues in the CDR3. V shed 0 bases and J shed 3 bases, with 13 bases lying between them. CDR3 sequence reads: CASSVGPGNGYEQYF. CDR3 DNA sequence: TGTGCCAGCAGCGTAGGGCCCGGGAATGGCTACGAGCAGTACTTC.

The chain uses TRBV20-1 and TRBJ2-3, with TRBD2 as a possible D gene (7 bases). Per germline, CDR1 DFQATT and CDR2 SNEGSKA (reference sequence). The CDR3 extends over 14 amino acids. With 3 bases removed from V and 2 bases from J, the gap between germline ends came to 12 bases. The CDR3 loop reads CSASRGGATDTQYF. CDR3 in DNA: TGCAGTGCTAGTAGAGGGGGGGCCACAGATACGCAGTATTTT.